These 9 T cell receptor beta chains came from one sample sequenced in a study of blood T cell repertoires in COVID-19 (dated by TCRdb to the early 2020s). Libraries were constructed by the immunoSEQ multiplex PCR assay. TCRdb mirrors the immuneACCESS table, restricted to in-frame sequences. Some clones are absent from its copies; in checked studies, under half trace to an unresolved V gene, and the reason for the others is unknown. This sample comprises about 260,000 clones, roughly 83% of them detected only once. Of the sample, about 5% falls within the top ten clones. Sample: peripheral blood. Every receptor here comes from a man aged 60 to 69 who had recovered from COVID-19.

The chain uses TRBV27 and TRBJ1-6, with 7 bases lining up with TRBD1. This CDR3 region has 14 residues. Per germline, CDR1 MNHEY and CDR2 SMNVEV (reference sequence). The V and J ends lost 8 bases and 2 bases, in that order; junction bases with no gene match: 3. The CDR3 coding sequence is TGTGCCAGCGGGGGACAGCCCTATAATTCACCCCTCCACTTT. Translation gives CASGGQPYNSPLHF.

This clone was observed many times. The V and J genes are TRBV3-1 (or the pseudogene TRBV3-2) and TRBJ2-7; 8 bases are a match to TRBD2. The V gene end was trimmed by 4 bases and the J gene end by 5 bases; junction bases not matched to a gene: 13. In germline, CDR1 is LGHDT, CDR2 YNNKEL (reference sequence). The CDR3 length is 16 residues. The CDR3 loop reads CASSRPTAGAAHEQYF. DNA for the CDR3: TGTGCCAGCAGCCGCCCTACAGCGGGGGCGGCCCACGAGCAGTACTTC.

The DNA for the CDR3 is TGTGCCAGTAGTATCCCCGGCGGGCGGTATGGCTACACCTTC. Translating gives CASSIPGGRYGYTF. V usage is TRBV19 and J usage is TRBJ1-2; no clear D. Germline assignment: CDR1 LNHDA and CDR2 SQIVND (reference sequence). V gave up 3 bases and J gave up 5 bases, with 13 bases separating them. The CDR3 has 14 residues.

The V call is TRBV6-1, the J call TRBJ1-2; 7 nucleotides agree with TRBD1. CDR3 length: 11 amino acids. Germline V gene lookup returns CDR1 MNHNS and CDR2 SASEGT. Unmatched junction bases numbered 5, after V lost 9 bases and J lost 7 bases. CDR3 nucleotide sequence: TGTGCCAGTTACAGGGGAGGTGGCTACACCTTC. Encoded protein: CASYRGGGYTF.

The genes are TRBV6-5 and TRBJ1-1; maybe TRBD1 (6 bases). CDR3 length: 12 amino acids. Germline loops: CDR1 MNHEY, CDR2 SVGAGI. V was pared by 6 bases and J by 11 bases, with 16 bases between. Here the CDR3 reads CASRDGTRWAFF. CDR3 nucleotide sequence: TGTGCCAGCAGGGATGGGACACGTTGGGCTTTCTTT.

The J gene is TRBJ1-2, the V gene TRBV19; 7 bases agree with TRBD1. The CDR3 length is 15 residues. The trim removed 4 bases at V and 8 bases at J, leaving 13 bases unmatched. Per the germline V gene, CDR1 is LNHDA and CDR2 is SQIVND (reference sequence). CDR3 in DNA: TGTGCCAGTAGTACCCGGACAGGAAGGGCACAGGGCTACACCTTC. Translated, it gives CASSTRTGRAQGYTF.

The genes are TRBV5-1 and TRBJ2-1; D is unresolved. Germline V gene data show CDR1 as SGHRS and CDR2 as YFSETQ. The CDR3 contains 15 residues. Between the trimmed V and J ends, which lost 0 bases and 6 bases, there was a span of 13 bases. Here the CDR3 reads CASSLVSQAGNEQFF. The CDR3 coding sequence is TGCGCCAGCAGCTTGGTTTCCCAGGCTGGCAATGAGCAGTTCTTC.

The chain uses TRBV6-1 and TRBJ1-5; tentative D call: TRBD1 (5 bases). This CDR3 is built from 13 residues. V was pared by 2 bases and J by 11 bases, with 13 bases between. The germline CDR1 and CDR2 sequences are MNHNS and SASEGT. CDR3 loop: CASSEKGMSSQHF. The CDR3 coding sequence is TGTGCCAGCAGTGAAAAGGGGATGTCGTCCCAGCATTTT.

The chain is built from TRBV6-6 and TRBJ1-2, with 8 nucleotides matching TRBD1. V lost 1 base and J lost 5; bases outside the gene matches: 6. The CDR3 totals 15 residues. The germline V gene encodes CDR1 MNHNY and CDR2 SVGAGI (reference sequence). CDR3 bases: TGTGCCAGCAGTTACTTTCAGGGGGCAAGGTATGGCTACACCTTC. This codes for CASSYFQGARYGYTF.